This TCR beta chain was observed in a study of CD8+CD57+ T cells in acquired aplastic anemia. The wider study: The DNA of sorted CD4+ and CD8+ cells averaged 3.2 ug.

CDR1 is LNHDA and CDR2 is SQIVND in the germline V gene (reference sequence). Trimming pared 7 bases from V and 11 bases from J, leaving 30 bases between. This CDR3 region has 17 residues. Study-wide results and caveats: Any difference that existed in CD8+ Simpson's diversity between patients and controls was not significant.

The template for TCR beta VDJ and CDR3 sequence profiling was genomic DNA. TCRdb re-called the reads through MiXCR, storing one row per CDR3 protein. The table lists some 200,000 distinct CDR3 sequences, roughly 35% of them singletons. A note on this clonotype: Its antigen remains unidentified.

This TCR derives from a human donor in good health, serving as a control. The chain is built from TRBV19 and TRBJ1-5; D is ambiguous. The material sequenced was sorted CD4+, CD8+, or CD8+CD57+ T cells (not recorded which) from PBMCs. CDR3 DNA sequence: TGTGCCAGTAACCCGGGAGGGCGCTCCTTTTCCGAAGAGACCCAGCATTTT. As protein: CASNPGGRSFSEETQHF.